The clone carrying this T cell receptor beta chain was recorded only once. Its matching antigen is unknown. This sample is part of a study of radiation and T cells in renal cell carcinoma. Overall study findings and caveats: From baseline, blood top tumor clonotypes peaked at 2 weeks post-radiation.

The sample's time point: baseline pretreatment blood. As to treatment: 15 Gy SBRT to primary tumor, nephrectomy 4 weeks later. Assay: immunoSEQ multiplex PCR; the TCRdb copy retains only in-frame clones and omits some. The table lists 70,000 to 95,000 clones, 82% of them singletons. The CDR3 runs 14 residues. V was pared by 3 bases and J by 2 bases, with 10 bases between. Germline V gene data show CDR1 as SGHDN and CDR2 as FVKESK. The starting material was blood, obtained from a patient whose treatment included radiotherapy and nephrectomy. The rearrangement uses TRBV14 and TRBJ2-5; no clear D. The clonotype comes from a man between 60 and 70 years old with renal cell carcinoma. As DNA, the CDR3 is TGTGCCAGCAGCCATCAGTATTTACAAGAGACCCAGTACTTC. This encodes CASSHQYLQETQYF.